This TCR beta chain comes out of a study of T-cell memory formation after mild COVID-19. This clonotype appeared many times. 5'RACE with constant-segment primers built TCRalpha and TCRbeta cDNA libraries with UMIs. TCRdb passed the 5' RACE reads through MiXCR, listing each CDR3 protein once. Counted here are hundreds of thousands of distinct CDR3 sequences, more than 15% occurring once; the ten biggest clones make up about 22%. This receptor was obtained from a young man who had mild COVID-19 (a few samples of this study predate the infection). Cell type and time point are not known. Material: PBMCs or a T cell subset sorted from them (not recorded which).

The CDR3 nucleotides read TGCAGTGCTAGCAGAGGGGGCGGCACAGATACGCAGTATTTT. Its protein product is CSASRGGGTDTQYF. The chain combines TRBV20-1 with TRBJ2-3, with 7 bases that match TRBD1. Trimming cost V 3 bases and J 1 base; bases outside gene matches: 4. This CDR3 region has 14 residues. The germline V gene encodes CDR1 DFQATT and CDR2 SNEGSKA (reference sequence).